This TCR beta chain was captured in a study of T-cell reconstitution after alpha-beta-depleted transplantation in children. This clonotype was recorded at least ten times. As it was prepared, the TCRbeta library received unique molecular identifiers. MiXCR, run by TCRdb on the PCR reads, gives a single entry per CDR3 protein. The table has fewer than 120,000 distinct CDR3 sequences, about 9.3% seen once; the top ten hold 8%. J was trimmed by 6 bases and V by 0 bases; bases with no gene match: 11. From germline, CDR1 is SGHRS and CDR2 YFSETQ. The CDR3 runs to 16 residues. The V and J genes are TRBV5-1 and TRBJ1-2, with 7 bases that match TRBD1. The specimen was PBMCs from the stem cell graft donor, collected from the stem cell graft. The source of this sequence is a human donor who donated a stem cell graft to a child with acute lymphoblastic leukemia. CDR3 sequence reads: CASSLGLGQGVDGYTF. For the CDR3, the DNA is TGCGCCAGCAGCTTGGGGCTGGGGCAGGGGGTCGATGGCTACACCTTC.